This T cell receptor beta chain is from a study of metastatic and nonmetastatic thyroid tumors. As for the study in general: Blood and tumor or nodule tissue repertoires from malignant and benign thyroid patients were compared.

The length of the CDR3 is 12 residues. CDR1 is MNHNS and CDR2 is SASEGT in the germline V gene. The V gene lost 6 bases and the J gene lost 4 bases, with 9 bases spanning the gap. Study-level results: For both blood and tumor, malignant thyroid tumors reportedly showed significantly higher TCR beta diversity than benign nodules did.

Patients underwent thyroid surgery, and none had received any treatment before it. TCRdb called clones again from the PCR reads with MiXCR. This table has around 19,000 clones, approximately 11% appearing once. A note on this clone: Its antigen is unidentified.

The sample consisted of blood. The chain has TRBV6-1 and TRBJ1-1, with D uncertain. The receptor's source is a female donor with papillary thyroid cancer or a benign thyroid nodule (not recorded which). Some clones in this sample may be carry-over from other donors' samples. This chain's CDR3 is CASRGRFTEAFF. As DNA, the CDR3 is TGTGCCAGCAGGGGCAGGTTCACTGAAGCTTTCTTT.